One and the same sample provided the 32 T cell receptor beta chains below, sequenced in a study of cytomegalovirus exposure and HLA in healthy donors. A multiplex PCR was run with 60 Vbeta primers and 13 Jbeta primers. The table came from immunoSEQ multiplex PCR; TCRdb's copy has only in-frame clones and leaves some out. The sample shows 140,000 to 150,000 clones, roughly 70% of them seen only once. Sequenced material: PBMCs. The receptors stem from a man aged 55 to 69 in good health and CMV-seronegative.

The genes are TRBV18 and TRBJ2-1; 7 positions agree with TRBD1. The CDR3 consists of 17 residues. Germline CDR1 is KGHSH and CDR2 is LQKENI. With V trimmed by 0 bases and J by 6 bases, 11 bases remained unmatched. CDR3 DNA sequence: TGTGCCAGCTCACCACCGGTCCTCGGACAGGCGGGCAATGAGCAGTTCTTC. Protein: CASSPPVLGQAGNEQFF.

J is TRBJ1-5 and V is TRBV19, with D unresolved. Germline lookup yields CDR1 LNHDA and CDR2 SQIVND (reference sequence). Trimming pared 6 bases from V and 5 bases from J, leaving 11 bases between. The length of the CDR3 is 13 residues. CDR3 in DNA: TGTGCCAGTAGCGTGGGCAGAGATCAGCCCCAGCATTTT. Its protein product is CASSVGRDQPQHF.

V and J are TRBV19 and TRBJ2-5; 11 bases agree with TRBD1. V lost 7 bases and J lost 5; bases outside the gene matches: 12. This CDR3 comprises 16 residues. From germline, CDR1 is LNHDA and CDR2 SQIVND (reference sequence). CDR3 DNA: TGTGCCAGTATCGGACAGGGGGCCTCAAGTAGGGAGACCCAGTACTTC. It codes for CASIGQGASSRETQYF. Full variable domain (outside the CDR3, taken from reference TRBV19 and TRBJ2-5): DGGITQSPKYLFRKEGQNVTLSCEQNLNHDAMYWYRQDPGQGLRLIYYSQIVNDFQKGDIAEGYSVSREKKESFPLTVTSAQKNPTAFYLCASIGQGASSRETQYFGPGTRLLVL.

The CDR3 here is CASSPGTENTEAFF. The CDR3 nucleotides read TGTGCCAGCAGCCCCGGGACAGAGAACACTGAAGCTTTCTTT. The rearrangement uses TRBV28 and TRBJ1-1; 7 bases are shared with TRBD1. The CDR3 consists of 14 residues. The V segment lost 6 bases and the J segment 1 base; nucleotides outside the gene matches: 5. The germline gives CDR1 MDHEN, CDR2 SYDVKM.

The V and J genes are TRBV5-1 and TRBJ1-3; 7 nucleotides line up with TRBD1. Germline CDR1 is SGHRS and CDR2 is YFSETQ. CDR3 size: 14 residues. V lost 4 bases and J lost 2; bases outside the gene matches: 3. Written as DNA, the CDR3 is TGCGCCAGCAGCATTGGGACAGCTGGAAACACCATATATTTT. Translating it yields CASSIGTAGNTIYF.

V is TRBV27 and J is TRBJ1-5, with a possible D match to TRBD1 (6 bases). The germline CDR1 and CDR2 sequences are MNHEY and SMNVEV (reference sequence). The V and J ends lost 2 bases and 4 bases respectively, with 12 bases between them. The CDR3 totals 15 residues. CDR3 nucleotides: TGTGCCAGCAGTTTACAGGGGCGAGGAAATCAGCCCCAGCATTTT. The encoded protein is CASSLQGRGNQPQHF.

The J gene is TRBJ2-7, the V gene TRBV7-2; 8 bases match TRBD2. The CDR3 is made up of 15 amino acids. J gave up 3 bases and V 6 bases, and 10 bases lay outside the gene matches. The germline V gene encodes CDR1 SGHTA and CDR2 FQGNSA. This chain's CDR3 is CASSLTSGTNYEQYF. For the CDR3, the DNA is TGTGCCAGCAGTTTAACTAGCGGAACCAACTACGAGCAGTACTTC.

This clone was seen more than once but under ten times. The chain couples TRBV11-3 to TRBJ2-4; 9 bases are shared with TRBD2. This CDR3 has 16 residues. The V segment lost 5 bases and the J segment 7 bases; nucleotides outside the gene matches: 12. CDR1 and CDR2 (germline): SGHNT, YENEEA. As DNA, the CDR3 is TGTGCCAGCAGCGGGGGGACGGGACTAGCCGCGAACATTCAGTACTTC. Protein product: CASSGGTGLAANIQYF.

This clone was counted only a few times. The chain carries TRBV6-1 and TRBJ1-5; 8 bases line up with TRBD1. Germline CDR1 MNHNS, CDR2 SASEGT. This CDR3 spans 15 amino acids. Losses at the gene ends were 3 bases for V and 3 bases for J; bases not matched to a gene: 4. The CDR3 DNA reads TGTGCCAGCAGTGACAGGGGGCTAGACAATCAGCCCCAGCATTTT. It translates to CASSDRGLDNQPQHF.

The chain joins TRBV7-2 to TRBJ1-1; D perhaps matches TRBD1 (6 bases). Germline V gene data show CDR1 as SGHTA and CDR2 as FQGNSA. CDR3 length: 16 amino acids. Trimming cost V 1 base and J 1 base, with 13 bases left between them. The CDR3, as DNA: TGTGCCAGCAGCTTAGTATGGGGGGGCCGGAACACTGAAGCTTTCTTT. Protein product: CASSLVWGGRNTEAFF.

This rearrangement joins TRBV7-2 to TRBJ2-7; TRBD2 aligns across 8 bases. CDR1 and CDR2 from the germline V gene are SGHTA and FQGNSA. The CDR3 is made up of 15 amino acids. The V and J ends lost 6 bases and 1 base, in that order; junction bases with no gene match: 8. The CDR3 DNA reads TGTGCCAGCAGTTCGGGAGGGGCAGTATCCTACGAGCAGTACTTC. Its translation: CASSSGGAVSYEQYF.

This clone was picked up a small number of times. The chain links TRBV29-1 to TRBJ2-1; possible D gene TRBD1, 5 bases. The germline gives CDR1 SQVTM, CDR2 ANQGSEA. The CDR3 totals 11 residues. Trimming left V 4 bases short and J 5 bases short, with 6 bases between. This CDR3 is CSVGGNNEQFF. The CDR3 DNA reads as TGCAGCGTTGGGGGCAACAATGAGCAGTTCTTC.

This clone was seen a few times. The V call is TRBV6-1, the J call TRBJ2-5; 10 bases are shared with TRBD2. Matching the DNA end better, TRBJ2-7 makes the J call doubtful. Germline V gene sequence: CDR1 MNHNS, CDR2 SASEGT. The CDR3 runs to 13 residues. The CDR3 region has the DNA TGTGCCAGCTCTAGCGGGAGTTTCGACGAGCAGTACTTC. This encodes CASSSGSFDEQYF.

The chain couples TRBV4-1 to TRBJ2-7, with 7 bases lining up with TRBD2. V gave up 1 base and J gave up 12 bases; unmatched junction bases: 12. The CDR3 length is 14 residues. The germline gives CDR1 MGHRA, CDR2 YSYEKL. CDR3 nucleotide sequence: TGCGCCAGCAGCCAAGGGTTTGGGAGGGTTCCCCGGTACTTC. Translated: CASSQGFGRVPRYF.

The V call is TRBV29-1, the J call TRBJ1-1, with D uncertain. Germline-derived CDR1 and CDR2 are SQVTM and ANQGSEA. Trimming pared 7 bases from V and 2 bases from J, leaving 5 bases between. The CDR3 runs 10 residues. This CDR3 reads CSARNTEAFF. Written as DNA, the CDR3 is TGCAGCGCGAGAAACACTGAAGCTTTCTTT.

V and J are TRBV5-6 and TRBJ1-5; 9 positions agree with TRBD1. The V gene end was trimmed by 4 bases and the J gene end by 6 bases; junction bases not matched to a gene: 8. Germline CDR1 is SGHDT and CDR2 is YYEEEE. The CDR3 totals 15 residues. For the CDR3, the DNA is TGTGCCAGCAGCCTACGGACAGGGGTGGTTCAGCCCCAGCATTTT. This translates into CASSLRTGVVQPQHF.

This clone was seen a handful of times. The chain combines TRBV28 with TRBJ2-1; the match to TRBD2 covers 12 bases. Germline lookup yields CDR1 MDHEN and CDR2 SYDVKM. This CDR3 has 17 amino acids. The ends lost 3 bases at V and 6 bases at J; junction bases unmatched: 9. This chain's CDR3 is CASSFPPTSGRFNEQFF. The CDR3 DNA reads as TGTGCCAGCAGTTTTCCCCCAACTAGCGGGAGGTTCAATGAGCAGTTCTTC. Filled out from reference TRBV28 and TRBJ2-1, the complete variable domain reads DVKVTQSSRYLVKRTGEKVFLECVQDMDHENMFWYRQDPGLGLRLIYFSYDVKMKEKGDIPEGYSVSREKKERFSLILESASTNQTSMYLCASSFPPTSGRFNEQFFGPGTRLTVL.

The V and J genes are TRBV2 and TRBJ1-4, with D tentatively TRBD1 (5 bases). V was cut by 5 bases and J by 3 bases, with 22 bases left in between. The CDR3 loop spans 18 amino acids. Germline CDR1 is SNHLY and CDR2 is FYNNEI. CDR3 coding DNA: TGTGCCAGCAGTAAAGGGAGGGGACCCGGAAGGGCTAATGAAAAACTGTTTTTT. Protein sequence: CASSKGRGPGRANEKLFF.

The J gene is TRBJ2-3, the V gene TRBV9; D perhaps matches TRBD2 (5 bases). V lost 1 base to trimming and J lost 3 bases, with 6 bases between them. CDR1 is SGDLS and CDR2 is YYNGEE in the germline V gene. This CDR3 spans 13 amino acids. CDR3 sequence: CASSVQRTDTQYF. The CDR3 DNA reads TGTGCCAGCAGCGTACAGCGGACAGATACGCAGTATTTT.

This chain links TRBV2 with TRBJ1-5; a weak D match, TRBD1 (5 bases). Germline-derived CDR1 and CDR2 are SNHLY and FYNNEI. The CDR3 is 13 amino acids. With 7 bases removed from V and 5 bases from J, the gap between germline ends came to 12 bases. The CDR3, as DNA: TGTGCCAGCAACTTTAGGGGTGATCAGCCCCAGCATTTT. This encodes CASNFRGDQPQHF.

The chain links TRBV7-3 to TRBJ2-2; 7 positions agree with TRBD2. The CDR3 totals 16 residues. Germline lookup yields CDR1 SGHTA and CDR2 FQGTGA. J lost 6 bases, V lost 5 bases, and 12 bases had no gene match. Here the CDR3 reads CASSPIGGRVAGELFF. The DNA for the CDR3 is TGTGCCAGCAGCCCGATTGGCGGGAGAGTCGCCGGGGAGCTGTTTTTT.

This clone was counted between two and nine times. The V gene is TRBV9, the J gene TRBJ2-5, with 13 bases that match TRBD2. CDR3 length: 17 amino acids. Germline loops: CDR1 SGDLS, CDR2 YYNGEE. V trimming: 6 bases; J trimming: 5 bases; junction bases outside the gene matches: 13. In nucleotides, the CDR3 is TGTGCCAGCACCGTGGGGACTAGCGGGATGAGAGGGGAGACCCAGTACTTC. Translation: CASTVGTSGMRGETQYF.

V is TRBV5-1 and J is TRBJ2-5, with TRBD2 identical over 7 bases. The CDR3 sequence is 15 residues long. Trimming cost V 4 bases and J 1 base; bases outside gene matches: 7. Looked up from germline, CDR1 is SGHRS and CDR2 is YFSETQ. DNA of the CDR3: TGCGCCAGCAGCGAGGGACTACAACCCCAAGAGACCCAGTACTTC. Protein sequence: CASSEGLQPQETQYF.

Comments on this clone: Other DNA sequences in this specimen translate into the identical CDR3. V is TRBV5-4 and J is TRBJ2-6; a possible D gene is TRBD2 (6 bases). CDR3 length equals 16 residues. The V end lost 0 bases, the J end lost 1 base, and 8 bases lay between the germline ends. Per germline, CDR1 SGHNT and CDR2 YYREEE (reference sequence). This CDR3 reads CASSLDAGSGANVLTF. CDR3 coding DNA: TGTGCCAGCAGCTTGGATGCGGGGTCTGGGGCCAACGTCCTGACTTTC.

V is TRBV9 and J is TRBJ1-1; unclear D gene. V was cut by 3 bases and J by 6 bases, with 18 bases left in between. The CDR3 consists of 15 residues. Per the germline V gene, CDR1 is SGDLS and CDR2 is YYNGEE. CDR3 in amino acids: CASSAKEGHLSEAFF. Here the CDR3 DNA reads TGTGCCAGCAGCGCTAAAGAGGGCCATCTCTCTGAAGCTTTCTTT. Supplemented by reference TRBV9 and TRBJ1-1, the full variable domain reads DSGVTQTPKHLITATGQRVTLRCSPRSGDLSVYWYQQSLDQGLQFLIQYYNGEERAKGNILERFSAQQFPDLHSELNLSSLELGDSALYFCASSAKEGHLSEAFFGQGTRLTVV.

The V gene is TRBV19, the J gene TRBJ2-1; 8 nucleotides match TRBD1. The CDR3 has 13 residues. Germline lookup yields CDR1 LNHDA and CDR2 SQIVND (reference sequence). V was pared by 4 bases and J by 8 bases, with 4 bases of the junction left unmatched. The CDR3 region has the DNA TGTGCCAGTAGTACGGACAGGGATGATGAGCAGTTCTTC. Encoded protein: CASSTDRDDEQFF.

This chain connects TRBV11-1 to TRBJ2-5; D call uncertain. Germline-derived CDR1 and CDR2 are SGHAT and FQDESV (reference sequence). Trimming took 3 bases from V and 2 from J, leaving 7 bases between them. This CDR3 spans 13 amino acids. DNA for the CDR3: TGTGCCAGCAGCTTTAACTCTCAAGAGACCCAGTACTTC. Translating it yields CASSFNSQETQYF.

The CDR3 here is CASSFPSVNTEAFF. The CDR3 DNA is TGTGCCAGCAGTTTTCCCTCAGTGAACACTGAAGCTTTCTTT. The chain couples TRBV28 to TRBJ1-1; unclear D gene. Trimming took 3 bases from V and 0 from J, leaving 8 bases between them. Germline assignment: CDR1 MDHEN and CDR2 SYDVKM. The CDR3 has 14 residues.

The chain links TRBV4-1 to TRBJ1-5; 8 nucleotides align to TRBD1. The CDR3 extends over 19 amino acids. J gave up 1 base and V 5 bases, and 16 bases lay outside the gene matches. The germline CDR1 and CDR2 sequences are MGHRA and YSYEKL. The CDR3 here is CASSFTGQGGSKSNQPQHF. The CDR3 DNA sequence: TGCGCCAGCAGCTTTACTGGACAGGGAGGTAGTAAAAGCAATCAGCCCCAGCATTTT.

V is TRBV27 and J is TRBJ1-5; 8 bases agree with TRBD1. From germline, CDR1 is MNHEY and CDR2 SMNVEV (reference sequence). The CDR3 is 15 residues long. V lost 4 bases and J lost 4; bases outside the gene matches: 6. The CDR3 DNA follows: TGTGCCAGCAGTTCCTGGGACAGGCAAAATCAGCCCCAGCATTTT. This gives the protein CASSSWDRQNQPQHF.

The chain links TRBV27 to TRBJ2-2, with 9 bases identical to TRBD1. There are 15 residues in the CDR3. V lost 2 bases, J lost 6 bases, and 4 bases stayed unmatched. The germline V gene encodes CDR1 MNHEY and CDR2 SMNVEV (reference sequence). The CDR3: CASSLRQGVSGELFF. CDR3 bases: TGTGCCAGCAGTTTACGACAGGGGGTCTCCGGGGAGCTGTTTTTT.

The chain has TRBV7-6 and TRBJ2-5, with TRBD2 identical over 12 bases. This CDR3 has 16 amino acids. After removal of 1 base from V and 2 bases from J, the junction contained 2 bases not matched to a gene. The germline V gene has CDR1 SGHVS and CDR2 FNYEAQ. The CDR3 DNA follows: TGTGCCAGCAGCTTAGGGCTAGCGGGAGGGCAAGAGACCCAGTACTTC. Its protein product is CASSLGLAGGQETQYF.